This TCR beta chain was retrieved from a study of glioma-infiltrating T cells. Findings and limits, study-wide: Only very few CDR3 sequences appeared in both tissue and blood.

This clonotype was detected a few times. What it binds is not known. The conserved phenylalanine or tryptophan is not found at the CDR3 terminus, so this likely reflects a read error. The CDR3 is 16 amino acids. Germline assignment: CDR1 SGHTA and CDR2 FQGNSA. TCR alpha and beta CDR3 regions were amplified from RNA using iRepertoire nested multiplex PCR. For one-step reverse transcription and amplification, about 85-400 ng of tissue mRNA or PBMC total RNA was used. TCRdb analysed the multiplex PCR reads with MiXCR anew, one entry per CDR3 protein. The sample consists of approximately 110,000 distinct CDR3 sequences, 23% of them appearing once.

Sequencing input: glioma tissue, nonneoplastic brain tissue, or PBMCs (not recorded which). V usage is TRBV7-2 and J usage is TRBJ2-1; a weak D match, TRBD1 (6 bases). This clonotype originated in a human donor with low-grade glioma or glioblastoma, undergoing nonglioma brain surgery, or in good health (not recorded which). CDR3 amino acids: CASSLASGTSYNEQFL. The DNA for the CDR3 is TGTGCAAGCAGCTTAGCCTCCGGGACATCCTACAATGAGCAGTTCCTC.